The 32 T cell receptor beta chains listed next were all sequenced from one sample in a study of PD-1 blockade in classical Hodgkin lymphoma (dated by TCRdb to the early 2020s). Library generation was performed with the immunoSEQ multiplex PCR assay. Imported from immuneACCESS, the table was reduced by TCRdb to in-frame sequences with V and J called. These copies leave out some clones; in studies compared against another copy, an unresolved V gene accounts for under half, and the cause of the remainder is not known. The sample records roughly 50,000 clones, 86% of which are singletons. 6.5% to 8% of the sample belongs to the ten largest clones. The intended sense of this specimen's time point label: cycle 4 day 1 (C4D1), after five to seven weeks of nivolumab. All trial patients had relapsed after autologous stem cell transplantation, with cohorts A, B and C differing in prior brentuximab vedotin exposure.

The specimen was peripheral blood mononuclear cells (PBMCs), collected before the fourth cycle of nivolumab. The receptors shown here come from a human donor with classical Hodgkin lymphoma.

This clone appeared once. The chain is built from TRBV4-3 and TRBJ2-5, with 14 bases that match TRBD2. V gave up 1 base and J gave up 5 bases; unmatched junction bases: 12. The CDR3 has 19 amino acids. Germline CDR1 reads LGHNA; CDR2 reads YSLEER. The CDR3 DNA is TGCGCCAGCAGCCAAGTCGAGGGACTAGCGGGGGTCCCTGGTGAGACCCAGTACTTC. This gives the protein CASSQVEGLAGVPGETQYF.

The CDR3 DNA follows: TGCAGCTTTCACAGGGGGCAGGTAGACACTGAAGCTTTCTTT. This sequence encodes CSFHRGQVDTEAFF. The chain combines TRBV29-1 with TRBJ1-1; TRBD1 matches 9 bases. Germline lookup yields CDR1 SQVTM and CDR2 ANQGSEA. The V segment lost 8 bases and the J segment 3 bases; nucleotides outside the gene matches: 10. The CDR3 is 14 residues long.

The sample holds a few counts of this clone. The chain employs TRBV5-4 and TRBJ1-2; TRBD1 might be the D (6 bases). V lost 4 bases to trimming and J lost 4 bases, with 8 bases between them. Germline V gene lookup returns CDR1 SGHNT and CDR2 YYREEE (reference sequence). This CDR3 contains 12 residues. Written as DNA, the CDR3 is TGTGCCAGCAGCCTGGACAGCTATGGCTACACCTTC. Protein: CASSLDSYGYTF.

CDR3 amino acids: CASSFPGQGASYNEQFF. The CDR3 DNA sequence: TGTGCCAGCAGCTTCCCGGGACAGGGGGCTTCCTACAATGAGCAGTTCTTC. The chain has TRBV12-1 and TRBJ2-1; the table's D call of TRBD1 was not tested on the DNA. TRBV12-1 corresponds to a pseudogene. The CDR3 is made up of 17 amino acids.

This rearrangement joins TRBV21-1 to TRBJ1-2. TRBV21-1 is flagged as a pseudogene. The CDR3 contains 11 residues. CDR3 protein: CASSKVEGYTF. CDR3 DNA sequence: TGTGCCAGCAGCAAAGTGGAGGGCTACACCTTC.

V and J are TRBV28 and TRBJ2-7, with 10 bases aligning to TRBD1. The CDR3 runs 15 residues. Germline trimming cut 4 bases from V and 3 bases from J; bases unmatched to any gene: 6. Germline-derived CDR1 and CDR2 are MDHEN and SYDVKM. The DNA for the CDR3 is TGTGCCAGCAGTTCGACAGGGGGCAAAATCTACGAGCAGTACTTC. Protein product: CASSSTGGKIYEQYF.

The rearrangement links TRBV18 to TRBJ1-6, with D possibly matching TRBD1 (5 bases). Looked up from germline, CDR1 is KGHSH and CDR2 is LQKENI. The CDR3 runs to 15 residues. V lost 2 bases to trimming and J lost 10 bases, with 15 bases between them. This CDR3 reads CASSPERAGRSPLHF. The CDR3 DNA reads as TGTGCCAGCTCACCAGAGAGGGCAGGGAGATCACCCCTCCACTTT.

This sequence joins TRBV7-9 and TRBJ1-5; a possible D gene is TRBD1 (6 bases). Germline lookup yields CDR1 SEHNR and CDR2 FQNEAQ (reference sequence). The ends were cut back, 1 base at V and 5 bases at J, with 21 bases in the middle. This CDR3 has 18 amino acids. The CDR3 nucleotides are TGTGCCAGCAGCTTAGGTTCCCTTAAACAGGGTGTCGATCAGCCCCAGCATTTT. This encodes CASSLGSLKQGVDQPQHF.

The V gene is TRBV6-5, the J gene TRBJ2-7; TRBD1 matches at 7 bases. Germline V gene sequence: CDR1 MNHEY, CDR2 SVGAGI. V was pared by 4 bases and J by 1 base, with 4 bases of the junction left unmatched. The CDR3 sequence is 14 residues long. The CDR3 region is CASSFGTASYEQYF. The CDR3 nucleotides read TGTGCCAGCAGTTTTGGGACAGCATCCTACGAGCAGTACTTC.

This clone was picked up one time. The CDR3 reads CASSGTGGGYTF. Here the CDR3 DNA reads TGTGCCAGCAGTGGCACAGGGGGCGGCTACACCTTC. This chain uses TRBV2 with TRBJ1-2, with 9 bases identical to TRBD1. The J segment lost 8 bases and the V segment lost 4 bases, leaving 2 bases of the junction unmatched. Germline CDR1 reads SNHLY; CDR2 reads FYNNEI. The CDR3 totals 12 residues.

The chain couples TRBV11-3 to TRBJ2-5; D remains unclear. The CDR3 runs 12 residues. Germline lookup yields CDR1 SGHNT and CDR2 YENEEA. V was shortened by 0 bases and J by 5 bases, with 4 bases between the two germline ends. The CDR3 sequence: CASSLDGETQYF. The CDR3 nucleotides read TGTGCCAGCAGCTTAGATGGGGAGACCCAGTACTTC.

This clone was picked up a small number of times. V is TRBV2 and J is TRBJ1-2; D unclear. V was trimmed by 3 bases and J by 4 bases, leaving 3 bases between them. The CDR3 spans 11 residues. CDR1 SNHLY and CDR2 FYNNEI come from the germline V gene. CDR3 sequence reads: CASSDGYGYTF. Written as DNA, the CDR3 is TGTGCCAGCAGTGACGGCTATGGCTACACCTTC.

The V and J genes are TRBV15 and TRBJ1-1, with 8 bases that match TRBD1. This CDR3 comprises 15 residues. The V and J ends lost 5 bases and 2 bases, in that order; junction bases with no gene match: 7. Germline loops: CDR1 LNHNV, CDR2 YYDKDF (reference sequence). The CDR3 coding sequence is TGTGCCACCAGCTCCGAGGACAGGGTAAACACTGAAGCTTTCTTT. This sequence encodes CATSSEDRVNTEAFF. The whole variable domain, remainder taken from reference TRBV15 and TRBJ1-1, is DAMVIQNPRYQVTQFGKPVTLSCSQTLNHNVMYWYQQKSSQAPKLLFHYYDKDFNNEADTPDNFQSRRPNTSFCFLDIRSPGLGDTAMYLCATSSEDRVNTEAFFGQGTRLTVV.

CDR3 sequence: CASSPINTGIYNEQFF. Here the CDR3 DNA reads TGTGCCAGCTCACCAATTAATACAGGAATCTACAATGAGCAGTTCTTC. This chain joins TRBV18 and TRBJ2-1; a weak D match, TRBD1 (5 bases). V lost 2 bases, J lost 3 bases, and 14 bases lay in between. The germline gives CDR1 KGHSH, CDR2 LQKENI. This CDR3 spans 16 amino acids.

The CDR3 nucleotides read TGTGCCAGTAGGGGACGGCTCTATGGCTACACCTTC. It codes for CASRGRLYGYTF. The chain carries TRBV19 and TRBJ1-2; possible D gene TRBD1, 5 bases. This CDR3 comprises 12 residues. The V gene lost 6 bases and the J gene lost 4 bases, with 9 bases spanning the gap. Germline V gene lookup returns CDR1 LNHDA and CDR2 SQIVND (reference sequence).

The chain couples TRBV14 to TRBJ1-4; D is unclear. The CDR3 sequence is 12 residues long. Trimming took 5 bases from V and 8 from J, leaving 9 bases between them. Germline V gives CDR1 SGHDN, CDR2 FVKESK. As DNA, the CDR3 is TGTGCCAGCAGCAAGATAGGAGAAAAACTGTTTTTT. Translation gives CASSKIGEKLFF.

J is TRBJ1-1 and V is TRBV4-1; D is ambiguous. The V gene's germline CDR1 is MGHRA and CDR2 YSYEKL. This CDR3 comprises 15 residues. V was clipped by 0 bases and J by 0 bases, with 8 bases between them. In DNA form, the CDR3 reads TGCGCCAGCAGCCAAGAAACCCTTATGAACACTGAAGCTTTCTTT. Its protein is CASSQETLMNTEAFF.

This clone was found once. The genes are TRBV6-1 and TRBJ2-3; D is undetermined. CDR3 length: 15 amino acids. In germline, CDR1 is MNHNS, CDR2 SASEGT. Between the trimmed V and J ends, which lost 2 bases and 3 bases, there was a span of 12 bases. In DNA, the CDR3 is TGTGCCAGCAGTGAATCCTCGCACATGACAGATACGCAGTATTTT. It codes for CASSESSHMTDTQYF.

CDR3: CASSVPGGTREHTQYF. CDR3 DNA: TGTGCCAGCAGTGTCCCGGGAGGGACTAGGGAACATACGCAGTATTTT. The V and J genes are TRBV25-1 and TRBJ2-3; 8 bases line up with TRBD2. This CDR3 is 16 amino acids long. Germline V lookup: CDR1 MGHDK, CDR2 SYGVNS. J was trimmed by 7 bases and V by 4 bases; bases with no gene match: 13.

CDR3 sequence reads: CASRPGGAHNEQFF. The CDR3 DNA reads TGTGCCAGCAGACCAGGGGGGGCCCACAATGAGCAGTTCTTC. This sequence joins TRBV7-9 and TRBJ2-1, with D perhaps TRBD1 or TRBD2 (7 bases each). The V end was cut by 6 bases, the J end by 5 bases, with 14 bases between. This CDR3 comprises 14 residues. Germline-derived CDR1 and CDR2 are SEHNR and FQNEAQ (reference sequence).

V is TRBV10-3 and J is TRBJ2-2; TRBD1 matches 7 bases. V was pared by 0 bases and J by 0 bases, with 4 bases of the junction left unmatched. The CDR3 contains 17 residues. In germline, CDR1 is ENHRY, CDR2 SYGVKD. The DNA of the CDR3 is TGTGCCATCAGTGAGTCATGGACAGGTCCGAACACCGGGGAGCTGTTTTTT. Its protein product is CAISESWTGPNTGELFF.

The gene calls are TRBV7-9 and TRBJ2-2, with D hard to call. This CDR3 is 15 amino acids long. Germline V gene lookup returns CDR1 SEHNR and CDR2 FQNEAQ (reference sequence). Trimming left V 4 bases short and J 0 bases short, with 9 bases between. CDR3 region: CASSSAAANTGELFF. The CDR3 region has the DNA TGTGCCAGCAGCTCCGCGGCAGCGAACACCGGGGAGCTGTTTTTT.

The rearrangement uses TRBV27 and TRBJ2-5, with TRBD1 matching 9 bases. The J segment lost 7 bases and the V segment lost 5 bases, leaving 11 bases of the junction unmatched. CDR1 and CDR2 from the germline V gene are MNHEY and SMNVEV (reference sequence). This CDR3 region has 15 residues. The CDR3 is CASSPRDREEGTQYF. The CDR3 DNA is TGTGCCAGCAGTCCCCGGGACAGGGAGGAGGGGACCCAGTACTTC.

This chain uses TRBV7-3 with TRBJ2-3; 13 bases agree with TRBD2. This CDR3 has 20 amino acids. Germline V gene sequence: CDR1 SGHTA, CDR2 FQGTGA. The junction had 18 bases not matched to a gene; V was cut back by 5 bases and J by 4 bases. The CDR3 spells CASSPETRTSGGTGPDTQYF. DNA for the CDR3: TGTGCCAGCAGCCCCGAGACCAGGACTAGCGGGGGAACAGGACCAGATACGCAGTATTTT.

The CDR3 DNA is TGTGCCAAACCAAGGGTAGGTCCCGGGGAGCTGTTTTTT. Translating it yields CAKPRVGPGELFF. The rearrangement uses TRBV27 and TRBJ2-2; D uncertain. The CDR3 is 13 residues long. The V gene lost 10 bases and the J gene lost 6 bases, with 15 bases spanning the gap. Germline V gives CDR1 MNHEY, CDR2 SMNVEV (reference sequence).

The CDR3 spells CASSQAPPRTEAFF. The CDR3 coding sequence is TGCGCCAGCAGCCAAGCCCCGCCGAGAACTGAAGCTTTCTTT. The chain uses TRBV4-1 and TRBJ1-1; D uncertain. The length of the CDR3 is 14 residues. V was pared by 1 base and J by 5 bases, with 11 bases between. Germline V gives CDR1 MGHRA, CDR2 YSYEKL.

V and J are TRBV29-1 and TRBJ2-3; weak D call: TRBD1 (6 bases). The V gene lost 0 bases and the J gene lost 8 bases, with 21 bases spanning the gap. This CDR3 has 16 residues. Germline V lookup: CDR1 SQVTM, CDR2 ANQGSEA. CDR3 protein: CSVEEGDRRPPGTQYF. In DNA, the CDR3 is TGCAGCGTTGAAGAGGGTGACAGGAGACCCCCGGGTACGCAGTATTTT.

V and J are TRBV5-4 and TRBJ2-5; D remains unclear. This CDR3 comprises 15 residues. CDR1 and CDR2 from the germline V gene are SGHNT and YYREEE (reference sequence). V lost 4 bases and J 0 bases, leaving 13 bases between the germline ends. CDR3 DNA sequence: TGTGCCAGCAGCCCCAGATCTTTGTACCAAGAGACCCAGTACTTC. This encodes CASSPRSLYQETQYF. The full variable domain, with the rest looked up from reference TRBV5-4 and TRBJ2-5, is ETGVTQSPTHLIKTRGQQVTLRCSSQSGHNTVSWYQQALGQGPQFIFQYYREEENGRGNFPPRFSGLQFPNYSSELNVNALELDDSALYLCASSPRSLYQETQYFGPGTRLLVL.

The chain combines TRBV10-3 with TRBJ1-3; tentative D call: TRBD1 (6 bases). This CDR3 contains 17 residues. Between the trimmed V and J ends, which lost 3 bases and 3 bases, there was a span of 18 bases. The germline V gene encodes CDR1 ENHRY and CDR2 SYGVKD. The CDR3 region has the DNA TGTGCCATCAGTGACTTTTCGGACAGATCGAGTGGAAACACCATATATTTT. Translating gives CAISDFSDRSSGNTIYF.

As concerns this clone: At one of its ends the junction is not consistent with the germline gene, which may arise from a read error. V is TRBV20-1 and J is TRBJ2-7; D is undetermined. Germline CDR1 reads DFQATT; CDR2 reads SNEGSKA (reference sequence). The CDR3 contains 11 residues. CDR3 bases: TGCAGTGCCAGAGCCACCGCCGAGCAGTACTTC. This gives the protein CSARATAEQYF.

This rearrangement joins TRBV28 to TRBJ1-2, with D hard to call. Germline V lookup: CDR1 MDHEN, CDR2 SYDVKM. V dropped 4 bases and J dropped 2 bases, with 8 bases sitting between them. This CDR3 comprises 13 residues. The CDR3 nucleotides read TGTGCCAGCAGTTGGTCCCGCAACTATGGCTACACCTTC. Its translation is CASSWSRNYGYTF.

This clone was observed once. The chain joins TRBV6-1 to TRBJ2-1; a weak D match, TRBD1 (5 bases). Trimming removed 8 bases from V and 8 bases from J, with 10 bases in between. Germline V lookup: CDR1 MNHNS, CDR2 SASEGT. This CDR3 contains 11 residues. DNA of the CDR3: TGTGCCAGCCAGCAGGGCTATGAGCAGTTCTTC. Translation: CASQQGYEQFF.